The text below deals with one T cell receptor (beta chain). The data were produced by immunoSEQ multiplex PCR, yet TCRdb's version contains in-frame clones alone and is incomplete. The sample records about 60,000 clones, about 70% being singletons. This entry comes from a study of blood T cell repertoires in COVID-19. Turning to the study itself: The cDNA or gDNA used as material had been derived from T cells, B-cell-depleted T cells, or PBMCs.

The J segment lost 5 bases and the V segment lost 4 bases, leaving 1 base of the junction unmatched. From germline, CDR1 is LNHNV and CDR2 YYDKDF (reference sequence). The CDR3 runs 12 residues. J is TRBJ2-5 and V is TRBV15, with 7 bases aligning to TRBD1. The clonotype was recovered from a man aged 45-65 years with active or convalescent COVID-19. Sequencing was done on a sample of peripheral blood. The CDR3 spells CATSKTGETQYF. DNA of the CDR3: TGTGCCACCAGCAAGACAGGGGAGACCCAGTACTTC.